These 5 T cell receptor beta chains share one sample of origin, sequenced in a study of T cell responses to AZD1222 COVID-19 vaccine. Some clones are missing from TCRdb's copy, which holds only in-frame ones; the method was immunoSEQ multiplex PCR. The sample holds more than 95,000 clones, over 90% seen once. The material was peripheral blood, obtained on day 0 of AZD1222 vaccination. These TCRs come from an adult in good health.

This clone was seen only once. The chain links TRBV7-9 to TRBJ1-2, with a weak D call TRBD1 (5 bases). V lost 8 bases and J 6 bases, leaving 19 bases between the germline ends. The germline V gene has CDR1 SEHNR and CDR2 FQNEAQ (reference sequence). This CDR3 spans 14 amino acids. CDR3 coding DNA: TGTGCCAGCTATTTTGGCCGGGGGTCGGATGGCTACACCTTC. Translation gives CASYFGRGSDGYTF.

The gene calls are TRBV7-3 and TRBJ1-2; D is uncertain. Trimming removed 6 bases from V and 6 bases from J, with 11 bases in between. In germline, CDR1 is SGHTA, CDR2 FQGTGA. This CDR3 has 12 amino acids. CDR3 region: CASRYISDGYTF. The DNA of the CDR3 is TGTGCCAGCAGGTATATTTCGGATGGCTACACCTTC.

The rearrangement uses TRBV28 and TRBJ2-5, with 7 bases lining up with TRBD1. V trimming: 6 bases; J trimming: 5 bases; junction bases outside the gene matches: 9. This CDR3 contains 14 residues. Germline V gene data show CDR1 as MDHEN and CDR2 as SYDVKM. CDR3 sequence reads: CASRFTDRPETQYF. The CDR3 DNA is TGTGCCAGCAGATTCACGGACAGGCCGGAGACCCAGTACTTC.

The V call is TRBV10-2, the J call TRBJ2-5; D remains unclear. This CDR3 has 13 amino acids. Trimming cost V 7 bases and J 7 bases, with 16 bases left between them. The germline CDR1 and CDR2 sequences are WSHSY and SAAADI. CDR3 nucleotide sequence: TGCGCCAGCAATGGAGTGGGGTCCGGGACCCAGTACTTC. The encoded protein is CASNGVGSGTQYF.

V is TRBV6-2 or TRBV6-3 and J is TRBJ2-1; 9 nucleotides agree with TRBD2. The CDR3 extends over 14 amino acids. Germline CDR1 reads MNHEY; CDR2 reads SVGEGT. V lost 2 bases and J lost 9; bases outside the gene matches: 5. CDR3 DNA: TGTGCCAGCAGTTACGGCGGGAGGGTGGGTGAGCAGTTCTTC. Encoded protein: CASSYGGRVGEQFF.